This TCR beta chain is from a study of response to subunit inactivated influenza vaccine. TCRdb analysed the RT-PCR reads with MiXCR anew, one entry per CDR3 protein. Among roughly 500,000 distinct CDR3 sequences, under 30% were seen once, and the ten largest hold roughly 2.8%. Unmatched junction bases numbered 10, after V lost 6 bases and J lost 13 bases. CDR1 is DFQATT and CDR2 is SNEGSKA in the germline V gene (reference sequence). This CDR3 comprises 12 residues. Another study also made use of these data, one on T cells expressing NK-cell markers. That paper adds: For TCR beta, cDNA was produced by 5'RACE template switching with UMIs. One of the eight sequenced donors was seronegative, whereas the other seven were HCMV-seropositive.

This chain links TRBV20-1 with TRBJ2-3; TRBD2 agrees at 10 bases. The origin of this receptor is a man between 45 and 60 years old who received an inactivated influenza vaccine. The material sequenced was CD4+ T cells sorted from PBMCs, taken 12 days after vaccination. CDR3 sequence: CSAPPTSGMKYF. CDR3 nucleotides: TGCAGTGCCCCTCCCACTAGCGGGATGAAGTATTTT.